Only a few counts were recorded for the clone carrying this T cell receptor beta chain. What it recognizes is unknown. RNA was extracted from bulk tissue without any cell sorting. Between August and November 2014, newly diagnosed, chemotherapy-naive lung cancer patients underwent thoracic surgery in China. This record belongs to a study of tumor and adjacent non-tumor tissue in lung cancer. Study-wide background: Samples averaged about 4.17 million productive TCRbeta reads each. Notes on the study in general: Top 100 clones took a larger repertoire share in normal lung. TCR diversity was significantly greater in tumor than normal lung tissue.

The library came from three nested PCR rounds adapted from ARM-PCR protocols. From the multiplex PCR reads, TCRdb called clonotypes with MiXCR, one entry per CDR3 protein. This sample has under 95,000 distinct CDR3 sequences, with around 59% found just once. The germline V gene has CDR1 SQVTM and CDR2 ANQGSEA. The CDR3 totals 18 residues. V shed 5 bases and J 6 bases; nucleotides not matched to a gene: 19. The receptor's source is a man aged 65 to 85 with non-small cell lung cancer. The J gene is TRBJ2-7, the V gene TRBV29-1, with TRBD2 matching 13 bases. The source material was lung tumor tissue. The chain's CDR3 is CSVSGGGRTSGSLSEQYF. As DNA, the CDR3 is TGCAGCGTTTCCGGGGGTGGCCGGACTAGCGGGAGCCTCTCCGAGCAGTACTTC.